This T cell receptor (beta chain) was identified during a study of cytomegalovirus exposure and HLA in healthy donors. Notes on the study in general: Within the roughly 120 validation repertoires, first-cohort TCR clusters tended to co-occur, according to a later analysis. Rare sequences made up most TCRs, while some public TCRs were found in many donors.

The protocol was immunoSEQ multiplex PCR, while the TCRdb copy is restricted to in-frame clones and leaves out a portion. The repertoire holds some 150,000 clones, just over 85% seen once, with 7.9% in the top ten. From the 120-subject validation cohort, which was separate from the roughly 700-subject first cohort, the donors were drawn. This CDR3 contains 13 residues. V lost 4 bases, J lost 8 bases, and 11 bases lay in between. CDR1 is SNHLY, CDR2 FYNNEI, per germline. As for this clone: Its antigen is unknown.

Material for sequencing was PBMCs. The chain links TRBV2 to TRBJ1-4; TRBD1 might be the D (5 bases). This receptor was taken from a woman aged 18-29 years in good health and CMV-seropositive. The CDR3: CASSGTGGEKLFF. The CDR3 coding sequence is TGTGCCAGCAGTGGCACGGGGGGGGAAAAACTGTTTTTT.